This entry features one T cell receptor (beta chain) sequence. Its antigen remains unknown. The sample belongs to a study of CD8+CD57+ T cells in acquired aplastic anemia. Overall study context: The mean DNA yield obtained from sorted CD4+ and CD8+ cells came to around 3 ug.

Genomic DNA acted as the template from which TCR beta VDJ combination and CDR3 sequence profiling were carried out. TCRdb recomputed calls from the reads with MiXCR, one row per CDR3 protein. The repertoire holds 40,000 to 45,000 distinct CDR3 sequences, 68% seen once, with under 25% in the top ten. Study conclusions and caveats: Significant differences in CD8+ Simpson's diversity were not observed between patients and controls. In common between the patients and the controls were approximately 28 CD8+ CDR3 sequences.

Source material: sorted CD4+, CD8+, or CD8+CD57+ T cells (not recorded which) from PBMCs. The sequence derives from a human donor in good health, serving as a control.

The CDR3 loop reads CASPSDRAVETEAFF. CDR3 nucleotide sequence: TGTGCCAGCCCGTCGGACAGGGCGGTTGAGACTGAAGCTTTCTTT. The rearrangement uses TRBV7-9 and TRBJ1-1; TRBD1 aligns across 8 bases. V lost 8 bases to trimming and J lost 5 bases; unmatched junction nucleotides: 13. The germline CDR1 and CDR2 sequences are SEHNR and FQNEAQ (reference sequence). The CDR3 runs to 15 residues.